This T cell receptor beta chain emerged from a study of graft-versus-host responses after intestinal transplantation (dated by TCRdb to 2020 to 2022). Study-level background: Multivisceral, liver-intestinal, or isolated intestinal transplants were received by the recipients. To identify alloreactive clones, pre-transplant mixed lymphocyte reaction products were sequenced and compared with unstimulated pre-transplant donor and recipient T cells. Samples from three later patients were sequenced in-house on an Illumina MiSeq with MiXCR processing rather than by the commercial service. The cohort enrolled some 23 intestinal transplant recipients including one retransplant, and a few patients lacking pretransplant specimens were excluded. All recipients received anti-thymocyte globulin induction followed by maintenance tacrolimus and steroids for 3 to 4 years. A peak of at least 4% donor T cells among recipient peripheral blood mononuclear cells was the definition used for donor T cell macrochimerism. Graft-versus-host and host-versus-graft alloreactive T cell clones were tracked in the graft, circulation and bone marrow after intestinal transplantation using bulk TCR-beta CDR3 sequencing. Overall study results and their limits: Patients with donor T cell macrochimerism had high GvH to HvG T cell clonal ratios in their allografts. Early after transplant, declines in HvG clones were associated with peak levels of circulating GvH clones. The relatively low number and heterogeneity of intestinal transplant patients limited the conclusions. GvH clones were detected in recipient bone marrow, and some appeared earlier in ileal mucosa or blood, consistent with an intestinal mucosal origin.

Measured from the cysteine to the phenylalanine, the CDR3 is 15 residues long. Of the read, only the CDR3 DNA is kept; its 45 bases are in frame from base 1. V is cut back by 0 bases and J by 7 bases, with 2 bases in the junction unmatched. The germline V gene (reference sequence) supplies CDR1 MNHEY and CDR2 SMNVEV. The library was obtained by the immunoSEQ multiplex PCR assay. For most patients, genomic DNA was isolated with the Qiagen DNeasy Blood and Tissue Kit and shipped frozen to Adaptive Biotechnologies for TCR sequencing. For most patients, high-throughput TCR-beta CDR3 sequencing of genomic DNA was performed by Adaptive Biotechnologies. The original methods were these. Adaptive's ImmunoSEQ software supplied the TCR sequencing data for around 19 patients, while MiXCR and VDJtools were used to process a few other patients. CD4 versus CD8 sorting errors were corrected by removing sequences found in both subsets at a frequency ratio below 5:1. CDR3 nucleotide sequences shared by donor and recipient were removed because the origin of these sequences could not be assigned. To count as alloreactive, a clone needed at least 2-fold expansion over unstimulated cells and a minimum CFSE-low frequency of 0.002% (template counts) or 0.001% (read counts). A clone was considered mappable if detected in the sequenced pre-transplant spleen, lymph node, or MLR CFSE-low populations of the donor or recipient. The cumulative frequency of alloreactive clones was calculated as a percentage of all sequences, weighted by copy number. TCRdb retrieved this table from immuneACCESS and kept in-frame rearrangements only. Not all clones are present; in checked studies, unresolved V genes account for under half, and no reason is known for the remainder. V and J calls and clone size are given by that table; D and trimming were obtained from the DNA. This sample has 100,000 or so clones in its table, and 90% to 95% of those were observed once. The top ten clones comprise 0.15% to 0.2% of the sample.

As to this clone: The antigen it binds to is not known. Base quality data are lacking; no much larger clone is found one base away.

Taken with the paper, the label for time point translates to: cells obtained before transplantation from donor or recipient. CD3+CD4+ and CD3+CD8+ populations were FACS-sorted from unstimulated pre-transplant donor and recipient cells taken from spleen or lymph nodes. This TCR came from a human donor who received an intestinal transplant. The chain was built from TRBV27 and TRBJ2-2, with 10 junctional bases fitting TRBD2. The input for sequencing was unstimulated CD4+ T cells sorted from spleen or lymph node cells, taken before intestinal transplant. DNA sequence: TGTGCCAGCAGTTTATCTCTAGCGGGAGTCGGGGAGCTGTTTTTT. This codes for CASSLSLAGVGELFF.